The next 18 T cell receptor beta chains were all read from a single sample in a study of Ad26.COV2.S vaccination and SARS-CoV-2 variants. Treatment noted: 15 to 20 received Ad26.COV2.S at low or high dose, single or two shots; roughly five received placebo; per-sample allocation not given. Day 63 after the first injection of vaccine or placebo was the sampling time. Produced via immunoSEQ multiplex PCR; TCRdb's table is partial and in-frame only. The sample records some 500,000 clones, 89% being singletons. The sequencing used peripheral blood, collected in a trial of Ad26.COV2.S vaccine versus placebo. The receptor source for this set is a person aged 18-65 years who received the Ad26.COV2.S COVID-19 vaccine or a placebo.

This chain uses TRBV7-2 with TRBJ1-5; 7 nucleotides agree with TRBD1. The V gene end was trimmed by 1 base and the J gene end by 4 bases; junction bases not matched to a gene: 7. The CDR3 is 16 amino acids. CDR1 and CDR2 (germline): SGHTA, FQGNSA. CDR3 region: CASSLELQDRNQPQHF. The CDR3 nucleotides are TGTGCCAGCAGCTTAGAATTGCAGGACAGGAATCAGCCCCAGCATTTT.

The J gene is TRBJ1-3, the V gene TRBV19; a weak D match, TRBD1 (5 bases). Germline V gives CDR1 LNHDA, CDR2 SQIVND (reference sequence). There are 15 residues in the CDR3. V shed 4 bases and J shed 2 bases, with 12 bases lying between them. The CDR3 nucleotides are TGTGCCAGTAGTAGGGGCATTCGGCCTGGAAACACCATATATTTT. Translating it yields CASSRGIRPGNTIYF.

This clone came up once. The chain is built from TRBV20-1 and TRBJ1-4; D is uncertain. CDR1 and CDR2 (germline): DFQATT, SNEGSKA (reference sequence). Between the trimmed V and J ends, which lost 4 bases and 10 bases, there was a span of 10 bases. CDR3 length: 11 residues. CDR3 residues: CSANGRAKLFF. In nucleotides, the CDR3 is TGCAGTGCTAACGGGAGGGCAAAACTGTTTTTT.

This clone was counted once. The rearrangement links TRBV28 to TRBJ2-3; D may be TRBD1 (6 bases). Trimming shortened V by 6 bases and J by 5 bases, and 18 bases separated the two germline ends. Germline V gene sequence: CDR1 MDHEN, CDR2 SYDVKM. The CDR3 contains 15 residues. Here the CDR3 DNA reads TGTGCCAGCAGCCCAATCAACACAGGGTTAGATACGCAGTATTTT. The encoded protein is CASSPINTGLDTQYF.

The CDR3 spells CASSLKQGKQFF. The CDR3 bases are TGTGCCAGCAGCCTCAAACAGGGGAAGCAGTTCTTC. The chain joins TRBV7-8 to TRBJ2-1; 7 bases line up with TRBD1. V gave up 5 bases and J gave up 11 bases; unmatched junction bases: 6. Germline assignment: CDR1 SGHVS and CDR2 FQNEAQ. The CDR3 runs to 12 residues.

This chain links TRBV5-8 with TRBJ1-1; the match to TRBD1 covers 9 bases. Trimming cost V 4 bases and J 5 bases; bases outside gene matches: 6. The CDR3 totals 14 residues. CDR1 and CDR2 (germline): SGHTS, YDEGEE. CDR3 coding DNA: TGTGCCAGCAGCCGGGACAGGGAGAGAACTGAAGCTTTCTTT. Translated: CASSRDRERTEAFF.

In regard to this clone: Other DNA sequences of this sample code for an identical CDR3. CDR3 nucleotide sequence: TGTGCCAGCAGCTTAGGGACGGGAGACAATCAGCCCCAGCATTTT. Its protein product is CASSLGTGDNQPQHF. V is TRBV7-9 and J is TRBJ1-5; D is uncertain. V was shortened by 1 base and J by 3 bases, with 10 bases between the two germline ends. The CDR3 has 15 amino acids. From germline, CDR1 is SEHNR and CDR2 FQNEAQ (reference sequence).

The chain joins TRBV15 to TRBJ2-7, with TRBD1 matching 7 bases. Germline V gives CDR1 LNHNV, CDR2 YYDKDF (reference sequence). Trimming removed 3 bases from V and 4 bases from J; junction bases left unmatched: 6. The CDR3 length is 14 residues. CDR3 in amino acids: CATSSYRGLYEQYF. The CDR3 coding sequence is TGTGCCACCAGCAGCTACAGGGGTTTATACGAGCAGTACTTC.

The DNA of the CDR3 is TGTGCCAGCAGCGAGCCTCCGGGACAATTTAACTATGGCTACACCTTC. Encoded protein: CASSEPPGQFNYGYTF. V usage is TRBV11-2 and J usage is TRBJ1-2; D is possibly TRBD1 (6 bases). V lost 5 bases, J lost 1 base, and 17 bases lay in between. In germline, CDR1 is SGHAT, CDR2 FQNNGV. The CDR3 covers 16 residues.

The chain links TRBV5-1 to TRBJ1-1; TRBD1 aligns across 12 bases. CDR1 is SGHRS and CDR2 is YFSETQ in the germline V gene. Trimming removed 5 bases from V and 3 bases from J; junction bases left unmatched: 8. This CDR3 has 16 residues. CDR3 sequence (DNA): TGCGCCAGCAGGGTCGGGACAGGGGGCTCGCACACTGAAGCTTTCTTT. Protein: CASRVGTGGSHTEAFF. Full variable domain (missing parts from reference TRBV5-1 and TRBJ1-1): KAGVTQTPRYLIKTRGQQVTLSCSPISGHRSVSWYQQTPGQGLQFLFEYFSETQRNKGNFPGRFSGRQFSNSRSEMNVSTLELGDSALYLCASRVGTGGSHTEAFFGQGTRLTVV.

V gene TRBV29-1 combines with J gene TRBJ2-3; D is unclear. Germline assignment: CDR1 SQVTM and CDR2 ANQGSEA. The V gene lost 5 bases and the J gene lost 2 bases, with 5 bases spanning the gap. The CDR3 has 11 amino acids. CDR3 protein: CSVCFTDTQYF. CDR3 nucleotide sequence: TGCAGCGTTTGCTTCACAGATACGCAGTATTTT.

The CDR3 nucleotides are TGTGCCAGCAGAGGGACGTATGGGCAGCCCCAGCATTTT. Encoded protein: CASRGTYGQPQHF. J is TRBJ1-5 and V is TRBV2; possibly TRBD1 for D (5 bases). V shed 6 bases and J shed 7 bases, with 13 bases lying between them. The CDR3 loop spans 13 amino acids. CDR1 SNHLY and CDR2 FYNNEI come from the germline V gene.

The CDR3 reads CASSGPGGYSNQPQHF. CDR3 DNA: TGCGCCAGCAGCGGCCCAGGGGGCTATAGCAATCAGCCCCAGCATTTT. V is TRBV5-1 and J is TRBJ1-5; TRBD1 matches at 8 bases. This CDR3 contains 16 residues. The germline CDR1 and CDR2 sequences are SGHRS and YFSETQ. V was pared by 4 bases and J by 0 bases, with 6 bases of the junction left unmatched. The full variable domain, its missing parts supplied by reference TRBV5-1 and TRBJ1-5, is KAGVTQTPRYLIKTRGQQVTLSCSPISGHRSVSWYQQTPGQGLQFLFEYFSETQRNKGNFPGRFSGRQFSNSRSEMNVSTLELGDSALYLCASSGPGGYSNQPQHFGDGTRLSIL.

In its sample, this clone was seen once. The rearrangement joins TRBV4-1 to TRBJ1-4; unclear D gene. The germline V and J ends were trimmed by 2 bases and 5 bases, with 3 bases remaining between them. The CDR3 spans 12 residues. In germline, CDR1 is MGHRA, CDR2 YSYEKL. The CDR3 DNA reads as TGCGCCAGCAGCCAACCGAATGAAAAACTGTTTTTT. Protein product: CASSQPNEKLFF.

This clone was observed once. The chain uses TRBV10-3 and TRBJ2-7; 9 bases map to TRBD1. Germline CDR1 ENHRY, CDR2 SYGVKD. V was pared by 6 bases and J by 3 bases, with 6 bases of the junction left unmatched. CDR3 length equals 14 residues. The CDR3 protein is CAISPGQGLYEQYF. CDR3 nucleotides: TGTGCCATCAGCCCGGGACAGGGCCTCTACGAGCAGTACTTC.

V usage is TRBV14 and J usage is TRBJ2-5; TRBD2 agrees at 7 bases. Trimming took 2 bases from V and 5 from J; bases not matched to a gene: 8. This CDR3 spans 15 amino acids. CDR1 and CDR2 from the germline V gene are SGHDN and FVKESK. The CDR3 DNA sequence: TGTGCCAGCAGCCAATGGGGGGGAGCATGGGAGACCCAGTACTTC. Its protein is CASSQWGGAWETQYF.

This chain uses TRBV18 with TRBJ2-7; TRBD2 matches 8 bases. Germline V gene lookup returns CDR1 KGHSH and CDR2 LQKENI. CDR3 length: 13 amino acids. With 8 bases clipped from V and 0 bases from J, the junction kept 3 bases outside the gene matches. The CDR3 region has the DNA TGTGCCAGCCTCGGGGGGGACTCCTACGAGCAGTACTTC. The encoded protein is CASLGGDSYEQYF. The complete variable domain, with remaining parts taken from reference TRBV18 and TRBJ2-7, reads NAGVMQNPRHLVRRRGQEARLRCSPMKGHSHVYWYRQLPEEGLKFMVYLQKENIIDESGMPKERFSAEFPKEGPSILRIQQVVRGDSAAYFCASLGGDSYEQYFGPGTRLTVT.

The J gene is TRBJ2-1, the V gene TRBV7-3; D ambiguous. CDR1 SGHTA and CDR2 FQGTGA come from the germline V gene. Between the trimmed V and J ends, which lost 2 bases and 2 bases, there was a span of 4 bases. The CDR3 has 13 residues. Here the CDR3 reads CASSLGPYNEQFF. The CDR3 nucleotides are TGTGCCAGCAGCTTAGGTCCCTACAATGAGCAGTTCTTC.